This T cell receptor (beta chain) was sequenced in a study of blood T cell repertoires in COVID-19. Repertoires were generated with immunoSEQ multiplex PCR, while TCRdb's copy carries only in-frame clones and drops some. The sample has approximately 110,000 clones; 70% to 75% are singletons. The germline V and J ends were trimmed by 3 bases and 1 base, with 12 bases remaining between them. This CDR3 spans 15 amino acids. Germline V gene data show CDR1 as MNHEY and CDR2 as SVGEGT. The specimen sequenced was peripheral blood. This receptor was obtained from a man older than 75 with COVID-19, enrolled during active disease. J is TRBJ2-5 and V is TRBV6-2 or TRBV6-3; a weak D match, TRBD2 (6 bases). The CDR3 DNA reads TGTGCCAGCAGTTATGGAGGGCTCCCCCAAGAGACCCAGTACTTC. This encodes CASSYGGLPQETQYF.